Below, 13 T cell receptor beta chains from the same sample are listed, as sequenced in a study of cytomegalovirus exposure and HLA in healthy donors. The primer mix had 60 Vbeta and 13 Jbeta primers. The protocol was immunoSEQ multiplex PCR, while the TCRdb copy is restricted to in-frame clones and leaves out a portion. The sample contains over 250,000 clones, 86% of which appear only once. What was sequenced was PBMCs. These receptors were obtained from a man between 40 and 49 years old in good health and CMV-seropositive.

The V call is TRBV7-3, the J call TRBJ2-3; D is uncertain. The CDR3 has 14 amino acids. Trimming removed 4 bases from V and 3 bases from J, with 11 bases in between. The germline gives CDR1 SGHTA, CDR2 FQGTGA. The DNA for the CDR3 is TGTGCCAGCAGCTCAACCCGAGCGACAGATACGCAGTATTTT. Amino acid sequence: CASSSTRATDTQYF.

The CDR3 region is CASSLSAGVNTEAFF. Here the CDR3 DNA reads TGTGCCAGCAGTTTATCGGCAGGGGTGAACACTGAAGCTTTCTTT. The rearrangement joins TRBV28 to TRBJ1-1; D is possibly TRBD1 (6 bases). CDR1 MDHEN and CDR2 SYDVKM come from the germline V gene. V lost 1 base and J lost 0, with 9 bases in between. This CDR3 is 15 amino acids long.

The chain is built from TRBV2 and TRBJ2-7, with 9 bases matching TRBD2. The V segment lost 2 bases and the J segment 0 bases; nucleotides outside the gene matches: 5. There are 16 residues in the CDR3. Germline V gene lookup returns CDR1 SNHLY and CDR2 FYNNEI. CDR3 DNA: TGTGCCAGCAGTGAATTGGGTAGCGGGGGCTCCTACGAGCAGTACTTC. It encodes CASSELGSGGSYEQYF.

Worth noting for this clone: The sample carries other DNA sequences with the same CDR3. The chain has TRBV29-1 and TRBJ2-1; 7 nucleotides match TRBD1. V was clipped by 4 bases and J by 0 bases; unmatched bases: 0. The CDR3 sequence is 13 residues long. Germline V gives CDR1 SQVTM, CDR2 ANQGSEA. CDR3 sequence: CSVGTGSYNEQFF. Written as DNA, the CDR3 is TGCAGCGTTGGGACAGGCTCCTACAATGAGCAGTTCTTC.

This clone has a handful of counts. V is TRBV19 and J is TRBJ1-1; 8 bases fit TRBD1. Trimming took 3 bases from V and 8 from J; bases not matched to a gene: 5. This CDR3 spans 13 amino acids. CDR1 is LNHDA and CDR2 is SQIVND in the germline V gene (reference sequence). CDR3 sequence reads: CASSIGQGDEAFF. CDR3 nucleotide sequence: TGTGCCAGTAGTATTGGACAGGGTGACGAAGCTTTCTTT.

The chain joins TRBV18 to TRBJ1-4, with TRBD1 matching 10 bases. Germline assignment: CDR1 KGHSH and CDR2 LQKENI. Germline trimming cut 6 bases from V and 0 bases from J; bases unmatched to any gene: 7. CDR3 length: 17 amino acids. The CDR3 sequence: CASSPGTGAPTNEKLFF. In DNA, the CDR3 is TGTGCCAGCTCCCCCGGGACAGGGGCCCCAACTAATGAAAAACTGTTTTTT.

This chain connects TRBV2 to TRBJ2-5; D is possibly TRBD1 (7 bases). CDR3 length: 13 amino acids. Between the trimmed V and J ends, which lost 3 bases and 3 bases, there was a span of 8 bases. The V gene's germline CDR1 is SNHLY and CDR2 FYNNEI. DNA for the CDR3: TGTGCCAGCAGTGACAGGGGGGAAGAGACCCAGTACTTC. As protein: CASSDRGEETQYF.

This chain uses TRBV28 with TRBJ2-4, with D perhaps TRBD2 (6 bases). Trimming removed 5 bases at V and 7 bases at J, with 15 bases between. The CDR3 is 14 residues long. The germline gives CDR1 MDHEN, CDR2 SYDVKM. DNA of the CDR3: TGTGCCAGCAGTGGGGGAGTAGGGAGGAACATTCAGTACTTC. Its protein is CASSGGVGRNIQYF.

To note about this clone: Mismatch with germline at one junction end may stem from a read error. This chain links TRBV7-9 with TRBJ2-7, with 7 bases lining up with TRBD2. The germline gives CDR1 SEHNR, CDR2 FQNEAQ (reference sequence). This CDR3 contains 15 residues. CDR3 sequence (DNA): TGTTCCAGCAGCTCCCCCGGCAGGGAGGGCCTCGAGCAGTACTTC. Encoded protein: CSSSSPGREGLEQYF.

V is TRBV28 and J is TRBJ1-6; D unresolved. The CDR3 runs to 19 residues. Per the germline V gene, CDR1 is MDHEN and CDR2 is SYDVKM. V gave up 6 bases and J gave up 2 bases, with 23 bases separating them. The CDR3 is CASSHPKRSSLAYNSPLHF. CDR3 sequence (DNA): TGTGCCAGCAGCCACCCCAAGAGATCTAGTTTAGCCTATAATTCACCCCTCCACTTT.

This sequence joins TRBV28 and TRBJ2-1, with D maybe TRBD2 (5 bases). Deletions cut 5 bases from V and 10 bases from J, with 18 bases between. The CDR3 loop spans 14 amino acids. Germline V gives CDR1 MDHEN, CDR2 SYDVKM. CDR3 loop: CASSEPGRAGEQFF. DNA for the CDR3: TGTGCCAGCAGTGAACCCGGACGGGCGGGCGAGCAGTTCTTC.

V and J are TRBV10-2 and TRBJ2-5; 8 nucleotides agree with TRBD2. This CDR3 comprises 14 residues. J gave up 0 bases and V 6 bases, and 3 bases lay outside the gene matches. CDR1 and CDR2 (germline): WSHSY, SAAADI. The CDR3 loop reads CASRASGYQETQYF. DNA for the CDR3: TGCGCCAGCAGAGCTAGCGGGTACCAAGAGACCCAGTACTTC.

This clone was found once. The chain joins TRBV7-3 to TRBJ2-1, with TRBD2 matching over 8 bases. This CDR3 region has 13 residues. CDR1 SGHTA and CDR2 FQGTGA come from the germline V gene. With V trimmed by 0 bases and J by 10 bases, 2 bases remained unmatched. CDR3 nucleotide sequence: TGTGCCAGCAGCTTAACGACGGGGGGGGAGCAGTTCTTC. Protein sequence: CASSLTTGGEQFF.